This paragraph covers one T cell receptor (beta chain) sequence. Its target is unknown. The CDR3 covers 15 residues. In germline, CDR1 is ENHRY, CDR2 SYGVKD. V lost 8 bases and J lost 0, with 16 bases in between. 13 Jbeta primers and 60 Vbeta primers were used for the PCR. The table came from immunoSEQ multiplex PCR; TCRdb's copy has only in-frame clones and leaves some out. The table records around 80,000 clones, around 78% of them present only once. The data were obtained in a study of cytomegalovirus exposure and HLA in healthy donors. Study overall: An early data release held some 85 million unique TCRs from HLA-typed donors. Study results and limitations: Later analysis suggested most CMV-associated TCR beta chains were HLA-restricted. HLA-A and HLA-B allele assignments for most subjects were reportedly predicted accurately using TCR beta sequences. Cytomegalovirus association was listed for about 170 TCR beta chains.

This clonotype originated in a man aged 18 to 29 in good health and CMV-seropositive. Source material: PBMCs. The chain couples TRBV10-3 to TRBJ1-1; perhaps TRBD1 as D (6 bases). The CDR3: CAIAGGRGLNTEAFF. CDR3 nucleotides: TGTGCCATCGCTGGGGGCAGGGGACTGAACACTGAAGCTTTCTTT.